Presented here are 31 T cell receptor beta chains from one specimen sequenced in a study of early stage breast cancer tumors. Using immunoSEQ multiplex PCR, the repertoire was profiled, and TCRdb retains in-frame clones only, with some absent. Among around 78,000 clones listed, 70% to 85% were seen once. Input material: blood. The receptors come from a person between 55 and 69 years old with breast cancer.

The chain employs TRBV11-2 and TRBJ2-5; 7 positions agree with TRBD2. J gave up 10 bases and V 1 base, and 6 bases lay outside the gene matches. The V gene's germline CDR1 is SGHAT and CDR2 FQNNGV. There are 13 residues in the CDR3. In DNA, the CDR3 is TGTGCCAGCAGCTTAGGGGGGAGGGGAAGCCAGTACTTC. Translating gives CASSLGGRGSQYF.

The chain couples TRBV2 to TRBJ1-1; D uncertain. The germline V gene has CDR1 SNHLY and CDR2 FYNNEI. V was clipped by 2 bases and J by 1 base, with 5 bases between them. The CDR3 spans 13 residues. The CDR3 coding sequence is TGTGCCAGCAGTGAATTTTCGAACACTGAAGCTTTCTTT. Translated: CASSEFSNTEAFF.

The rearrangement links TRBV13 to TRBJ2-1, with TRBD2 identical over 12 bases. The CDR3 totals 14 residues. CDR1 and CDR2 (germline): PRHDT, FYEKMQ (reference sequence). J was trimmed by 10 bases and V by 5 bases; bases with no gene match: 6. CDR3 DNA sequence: TGTGCCAGCAGCCCCCGACTAGCGGGAGACGAGCAGTTCTTC. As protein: CASSPRLAGDEQFF. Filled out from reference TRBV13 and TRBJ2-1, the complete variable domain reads AAGVIQSPRHLIKEKRETATLKCYPIPRHDTVYWYQQGPGQDPQFLISFYEKMQSDKGSIPDRFSAQQFSDYHSELNMSSLELGDSALYFCASSPRLAGDEQFFGPGTRLTVL.

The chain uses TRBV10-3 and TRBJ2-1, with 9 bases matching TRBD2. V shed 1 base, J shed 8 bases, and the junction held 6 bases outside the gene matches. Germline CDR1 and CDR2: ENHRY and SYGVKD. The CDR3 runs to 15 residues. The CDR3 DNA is TGTGCCATCAGTGAGTTTAGCGGGAGTGTCTATGAGCAGTTCTTC. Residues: CAISEFSGSVYEQFF.

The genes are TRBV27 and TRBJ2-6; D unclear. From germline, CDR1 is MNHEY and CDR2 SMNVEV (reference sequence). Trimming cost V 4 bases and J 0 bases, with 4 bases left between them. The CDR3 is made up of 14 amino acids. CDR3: CASSWSSGANVLTF. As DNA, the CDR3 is TGTGCCAGCAGTTGGAGCTCTGGGGCCAACGTCCTGACTTTC.

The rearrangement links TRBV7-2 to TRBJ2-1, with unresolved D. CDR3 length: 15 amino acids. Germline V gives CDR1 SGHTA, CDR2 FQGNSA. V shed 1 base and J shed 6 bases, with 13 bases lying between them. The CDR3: CASSLVVPQSNEQFF. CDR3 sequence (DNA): TGTGCCAGCAGCTTAGTAGTCCCCCAAAGCAATGAGCAGTTCTTC.

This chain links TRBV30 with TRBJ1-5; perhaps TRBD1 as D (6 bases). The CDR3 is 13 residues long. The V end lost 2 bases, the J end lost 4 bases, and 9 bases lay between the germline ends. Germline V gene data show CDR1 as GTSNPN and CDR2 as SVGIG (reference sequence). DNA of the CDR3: TGTGCCTGGAGTCACACAGGGAATCAGCCCCAGCATTTT. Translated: CAWSHTGNQPQHF.

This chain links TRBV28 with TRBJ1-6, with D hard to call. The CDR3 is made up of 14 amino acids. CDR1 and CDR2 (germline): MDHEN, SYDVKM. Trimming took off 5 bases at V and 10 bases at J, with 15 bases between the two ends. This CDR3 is CASSPGPVRSPLHF. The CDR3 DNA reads TGTGCCAGCAGTCCCGGGCCCGTAAGATCACCCCTCCACTTT.

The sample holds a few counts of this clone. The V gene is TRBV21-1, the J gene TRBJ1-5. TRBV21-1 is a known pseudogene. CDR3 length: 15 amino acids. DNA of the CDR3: TGTGCCAGCAGCAAAGCGCCCAATAGCAATCAGCCCCAGCATTTT. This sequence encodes CASSKAPNSNQPQHF.

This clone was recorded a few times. CDR3 nucleotide sequence: TGTGCCAGCAGGAGCGAGGCCAGTGAGCAGTTCTTC. The encoded protein is CASRSEASEQFF. This chain joins TRBV2 and TRBJ2-1; no definite D call. Trimming stripped 6 bases from V and 9 bases from J, with 12 bases between. CDR1 and CDR2 from the germline V gene are SNHLY and FYNNEI. The CDR3 consists of 12 residues.

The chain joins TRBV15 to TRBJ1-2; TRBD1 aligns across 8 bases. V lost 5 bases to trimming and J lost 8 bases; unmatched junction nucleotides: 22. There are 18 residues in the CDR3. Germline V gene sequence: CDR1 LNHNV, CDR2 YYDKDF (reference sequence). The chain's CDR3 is CATSPRNDNRGRFQGYTF. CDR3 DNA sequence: TGTGCCACCAGCCCTAGAAATGATAACAGGGGGAGGTTTCAGGGCTACACCTTC.

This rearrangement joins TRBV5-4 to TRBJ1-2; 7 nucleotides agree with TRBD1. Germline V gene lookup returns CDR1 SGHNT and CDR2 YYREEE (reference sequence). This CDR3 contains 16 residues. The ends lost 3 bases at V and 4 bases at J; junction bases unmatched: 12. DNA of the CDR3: TGTGCCAGCAGCTCGGGGGGGGGACAGAGTATCTATGGCTACACCTTC. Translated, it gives CASSSGGGQSIYGYTF.

The CDR3 here is CASSSTARSYNEQFF. CDR3 sequence (DNA): TGTGCCAGCAGTTCTACAGCCAGGTCCTACAATGAGCAGTTCTTC. The chain has TRBV27 and TRBJ2-1; D is uncertain. V was shortened by 4 bases and J by 1 base, with 11 bases between the two germline ends. Germline V gene data show CDR1 as MNHEY and CDR2 as SMNVEV (reference sequence). The CDR3 runs 15 residues.

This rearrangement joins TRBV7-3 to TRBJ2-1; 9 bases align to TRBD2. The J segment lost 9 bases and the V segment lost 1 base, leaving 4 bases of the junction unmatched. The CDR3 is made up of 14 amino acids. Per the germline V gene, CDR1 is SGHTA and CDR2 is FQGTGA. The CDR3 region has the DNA TGTGCCAGCAGCTTAAGCGGGGGGGCGGTTGAGCAGTTCTTC. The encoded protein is CASSLSGGAVEQFF.

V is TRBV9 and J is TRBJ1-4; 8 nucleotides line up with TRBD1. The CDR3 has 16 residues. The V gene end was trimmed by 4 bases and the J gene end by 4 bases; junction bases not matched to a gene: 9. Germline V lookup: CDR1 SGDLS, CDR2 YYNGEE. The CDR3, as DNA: TGTGCCAGCAGCTCAAGACAGGGGAGCCGTAATGAAAAACTGTTTTTT. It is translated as CASSSRQGSRNEKLFF.

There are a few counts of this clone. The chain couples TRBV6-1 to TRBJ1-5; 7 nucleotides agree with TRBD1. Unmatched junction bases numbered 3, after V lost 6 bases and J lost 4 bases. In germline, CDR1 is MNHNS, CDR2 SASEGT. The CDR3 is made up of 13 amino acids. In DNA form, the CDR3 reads TGTGCCAGCAGACTACAGGGGAATCAGCCCCAGCATTTT. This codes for CASRLQGNQPQHF.

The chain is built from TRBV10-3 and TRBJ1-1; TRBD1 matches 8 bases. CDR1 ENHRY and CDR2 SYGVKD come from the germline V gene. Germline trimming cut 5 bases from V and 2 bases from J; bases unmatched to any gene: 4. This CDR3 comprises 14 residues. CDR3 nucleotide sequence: TGTGCCATCAGTAAAGACAGGGGAAACACTGAAGCTTTCTTT. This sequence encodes CAISKDRGNTEAFF.

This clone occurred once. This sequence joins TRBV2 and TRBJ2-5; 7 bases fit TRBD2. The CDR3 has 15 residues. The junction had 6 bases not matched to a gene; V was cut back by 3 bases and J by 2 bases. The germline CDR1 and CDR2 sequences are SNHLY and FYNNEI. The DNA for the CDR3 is TGTGCCAGCAGTGATTTGCCGGGAGGACAAGAGACCCAGTACTTC. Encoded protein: CASSDLPGGQETQYF.

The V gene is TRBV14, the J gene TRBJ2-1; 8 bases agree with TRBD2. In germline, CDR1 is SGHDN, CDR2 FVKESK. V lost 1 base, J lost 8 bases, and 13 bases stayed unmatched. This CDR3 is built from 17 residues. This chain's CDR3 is CASSQGPSGRTADEQFF. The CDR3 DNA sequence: TGTGCCAGCAGCCAAGGACCGAGCGGGAGAACCGCCGATGAGCAGTTCTTC.

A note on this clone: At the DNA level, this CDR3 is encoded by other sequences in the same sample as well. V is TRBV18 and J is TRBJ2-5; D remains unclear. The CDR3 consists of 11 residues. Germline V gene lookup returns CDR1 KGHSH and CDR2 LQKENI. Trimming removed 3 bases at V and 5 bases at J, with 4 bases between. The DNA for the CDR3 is TGTGCCAGCTCACCCGGGGAGACCCAGTACTTC. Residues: CASSPGETQYF.

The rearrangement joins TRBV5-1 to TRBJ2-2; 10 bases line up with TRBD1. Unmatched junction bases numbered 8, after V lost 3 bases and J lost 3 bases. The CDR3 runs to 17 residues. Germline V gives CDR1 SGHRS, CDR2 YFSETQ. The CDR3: CASSSGQGISYTGELFF. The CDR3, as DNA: TGCGCCAGCAGCTCGGGACAGGGGATTAGTTACACCGGGGAGCTGTTTTTT.

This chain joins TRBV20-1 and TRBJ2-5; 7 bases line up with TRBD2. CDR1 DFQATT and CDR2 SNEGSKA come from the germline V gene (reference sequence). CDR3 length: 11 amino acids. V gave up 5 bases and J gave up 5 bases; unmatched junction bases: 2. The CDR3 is CSAGREETQYF. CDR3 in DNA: TGCAGTGCTGGGCGGGAGGAGACCCAGTACTTC.

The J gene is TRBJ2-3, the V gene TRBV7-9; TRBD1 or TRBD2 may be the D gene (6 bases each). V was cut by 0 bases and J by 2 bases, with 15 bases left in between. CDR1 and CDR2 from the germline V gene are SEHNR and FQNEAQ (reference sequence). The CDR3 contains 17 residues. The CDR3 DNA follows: TGTGCCAGCAGCTTAGCGCGGGGTGGGGGGCCCACAGATACGCAGTATTTT. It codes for CASSLARGGGPTDTQYF.

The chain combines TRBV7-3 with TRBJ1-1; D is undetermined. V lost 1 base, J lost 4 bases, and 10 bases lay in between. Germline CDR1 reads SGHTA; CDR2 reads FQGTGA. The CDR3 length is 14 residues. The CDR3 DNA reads TGTGCCAGCAGCTTAATGGCCGGGTCCACTGAAGCTTTCTTT. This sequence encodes CASSLMAGSTEAFF.

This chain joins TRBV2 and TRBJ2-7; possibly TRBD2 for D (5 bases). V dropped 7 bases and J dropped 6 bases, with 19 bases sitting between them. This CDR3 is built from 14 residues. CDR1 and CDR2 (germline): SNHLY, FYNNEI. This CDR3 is CASTRLASMGEQYF. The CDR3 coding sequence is TGTGCCAGCACCAGGCTAGCATCAATGGGCGAGCAGTACTTC.

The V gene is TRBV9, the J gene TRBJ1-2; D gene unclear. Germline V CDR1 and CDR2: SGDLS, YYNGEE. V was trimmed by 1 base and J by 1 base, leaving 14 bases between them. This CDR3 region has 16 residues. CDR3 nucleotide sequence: TGTGCCAGCAGCGTACTTGGAACAGCTCTTAACTATGGCTACACCTTC. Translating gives CASSVLGTALNYGYTF.

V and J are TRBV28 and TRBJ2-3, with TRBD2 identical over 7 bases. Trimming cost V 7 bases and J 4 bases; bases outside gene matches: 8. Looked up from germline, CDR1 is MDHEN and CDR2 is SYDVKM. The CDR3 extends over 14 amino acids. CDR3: CASIRGSSADTQYF. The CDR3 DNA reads TGTGCCAGCATCCGCGGGAGTAGTGCAGATACGCAGTATTTT.

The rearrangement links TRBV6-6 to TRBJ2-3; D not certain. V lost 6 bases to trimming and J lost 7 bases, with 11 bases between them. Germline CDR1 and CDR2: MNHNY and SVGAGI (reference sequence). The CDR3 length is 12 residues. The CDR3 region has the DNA TGTGCCAGCAGCCCTATCTCGAATACGCAGTATTTT. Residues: CASSPISNTQYF.

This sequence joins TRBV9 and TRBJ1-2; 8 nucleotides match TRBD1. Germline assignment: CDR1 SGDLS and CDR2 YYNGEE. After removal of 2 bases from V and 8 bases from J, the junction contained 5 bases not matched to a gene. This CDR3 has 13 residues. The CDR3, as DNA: TGTGCCAGCAGCGTCCGGACAGGGACGGGCTACACCTTC. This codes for CASSVRTGTGYTF.

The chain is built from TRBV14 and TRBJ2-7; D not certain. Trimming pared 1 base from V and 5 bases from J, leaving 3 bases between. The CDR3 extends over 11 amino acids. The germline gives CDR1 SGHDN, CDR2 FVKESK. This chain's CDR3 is CASSQGDEQYF. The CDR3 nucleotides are TGTGCCAGCAGCCAAGGGGACGAGCAGTACTTC.

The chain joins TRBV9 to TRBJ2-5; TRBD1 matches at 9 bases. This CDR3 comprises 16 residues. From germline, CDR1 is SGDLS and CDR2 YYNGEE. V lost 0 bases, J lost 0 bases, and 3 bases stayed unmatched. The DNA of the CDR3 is TGTGCCAGCAGCGTAGGGGACAGGGCGTACCAAGAGACCCAGTACTTC. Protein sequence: CASSVGDRAYQETQYF.